These T cell receptor beta chains were read from a single sample in a study of radiotherapy plus CTLA-4 blockade in lung cancer. Data came from immunoSEQ multiplex PCR; TCRdb stores just in-frame clones and leaves some out. The sample has tens of thousands of clones; around 80% are singletons. Here the sequenced sample was peripheral blood, taken from a patient treated with radiotherapy plus ipilimumab. These receptors all come from a human donor with non-small cell lung cancer who had a complete response to radiotherapy plus ipilimumab. Each CDR3 is given without its conserved first and last residue. Some rows mark clone size as missing; the rest say once, few, many or name a class of expanded clone.

. | TRBV6-4 | 11 | ATSTGIDQPQH
. | TRBV19 | 14 | ASSIRFREGVYGYT
. | TRBV28 | 11 | ASSLGLRDTQY
. | TRBV28 | 12 | ASRSGGTNEKLF
. | TRBV30 | 14 | AWSKGERDTRVEQF
. | TRBV25-1 | 16 | ASRGGLAGGSSYNEQF
. | TRBV5-4 | 11 | ASSLPANYGYT
once | TRBV19 | 12 | ASNTGQSNQPQH
. | TRBV11-2 | 14 | ASSSVLAGGLNEQF
. | TRBV9 | 13 | ASSSGQYSNQPQH
. | TRBV27 | 13 | ASSSLGQGEETQY
. | TRBV4-1 | 13 | ASSQESRQGETQY
. | TRBV7-9 | 13 | ASSFVSGRTDTQY
. | TRBV7-8 | 11 | ASSLGDRDEQF
. | TRBV6-1 | 12 | ASSYTGGNQPQH
. | TRBV10-3 | 13 | AISPPQGLATEAF
. | TRBV7-8 | 12 | ASSLARHNEKLF
many | TRBV5-4 | 14 | ASSFPGRARDYGYT
. | TRBV27 | 13 | ASSSGSGSYNEQF
. | TRBV7-2 | 10 | ASSLTGDEQF
. | TRBV5-4 | 13 | ASSFSWGAGGEQF
. | TRBV7-2 | 13 | ASSSHGLRDTEAF
few | TRBV18 | 14 | ASSYIRPGPEETQY
once | TRBV11-3 | 14 | ASSLDLVASYNEQF
once | TRBV11-3 | 12 | ASSFGTSPGEQF
once | TRBV5-1 | 13 | ASSFGAAINYGYT
. | TRBV30 | 11 | AWTDGNYNEQF
. | TRBV11-3 | 14 | ASSHGQGDNQETQY
. | TRBV9 | 14 | ASSSEGHRPFYGYT
. | TRBV28 | 10 | ASSLNNYGYT
few | TRBV7-6 | 12 | ASSPGQGIYEQY
. | TRBV30 | 9 | AWSQRNVAF
. | TRBV18 | 12 | ASSPGNSNQPQH
. | TRBV5-4 | 15 | ASSLEAGVGVTDTQY
once | TRBV6-5 | 12 | ASRSTEANYGYT